This T cell receptor (beta chain) was sequenced during a study of cytomegalovirus exposure and HLA in healthy donors. Points from the study as a whole: Only CMV serostatus was available as immune exposure information.

Points on this clone: Its antigen is as yet unknown.

The donors gave bone marrow, and they were healthy. Trimming left V 1 base short and J 0 bases short, with 10 bases between. CDR3 length equals 16 residues. From germline, CDR1 is KGHSH and CDR2 LQKENI. It was with 60 Vbeta and 13 Jbeta primers that the PCR ran. TCRdb keeps only in-frame clones here, not all; method: immunoSEQ multiplex PCR. The sample has 100,000 to 150,000 clones, 82% seen once. V and J are TRBV18 and TRBJ2-1, with D tentatively TRBD1 (6 bases). This receptor was obtained from a boy younger than 10 in good health and CMV-seronegative. Sequencing was carried out using PBMCs. In nucleotides, the CDR3 is TGTGCCAGCTCACCACTCGACAGGAACTCCTACAATGAGCAGTTCTTC. Its translation: CASSPLDRNSYNEQFF.